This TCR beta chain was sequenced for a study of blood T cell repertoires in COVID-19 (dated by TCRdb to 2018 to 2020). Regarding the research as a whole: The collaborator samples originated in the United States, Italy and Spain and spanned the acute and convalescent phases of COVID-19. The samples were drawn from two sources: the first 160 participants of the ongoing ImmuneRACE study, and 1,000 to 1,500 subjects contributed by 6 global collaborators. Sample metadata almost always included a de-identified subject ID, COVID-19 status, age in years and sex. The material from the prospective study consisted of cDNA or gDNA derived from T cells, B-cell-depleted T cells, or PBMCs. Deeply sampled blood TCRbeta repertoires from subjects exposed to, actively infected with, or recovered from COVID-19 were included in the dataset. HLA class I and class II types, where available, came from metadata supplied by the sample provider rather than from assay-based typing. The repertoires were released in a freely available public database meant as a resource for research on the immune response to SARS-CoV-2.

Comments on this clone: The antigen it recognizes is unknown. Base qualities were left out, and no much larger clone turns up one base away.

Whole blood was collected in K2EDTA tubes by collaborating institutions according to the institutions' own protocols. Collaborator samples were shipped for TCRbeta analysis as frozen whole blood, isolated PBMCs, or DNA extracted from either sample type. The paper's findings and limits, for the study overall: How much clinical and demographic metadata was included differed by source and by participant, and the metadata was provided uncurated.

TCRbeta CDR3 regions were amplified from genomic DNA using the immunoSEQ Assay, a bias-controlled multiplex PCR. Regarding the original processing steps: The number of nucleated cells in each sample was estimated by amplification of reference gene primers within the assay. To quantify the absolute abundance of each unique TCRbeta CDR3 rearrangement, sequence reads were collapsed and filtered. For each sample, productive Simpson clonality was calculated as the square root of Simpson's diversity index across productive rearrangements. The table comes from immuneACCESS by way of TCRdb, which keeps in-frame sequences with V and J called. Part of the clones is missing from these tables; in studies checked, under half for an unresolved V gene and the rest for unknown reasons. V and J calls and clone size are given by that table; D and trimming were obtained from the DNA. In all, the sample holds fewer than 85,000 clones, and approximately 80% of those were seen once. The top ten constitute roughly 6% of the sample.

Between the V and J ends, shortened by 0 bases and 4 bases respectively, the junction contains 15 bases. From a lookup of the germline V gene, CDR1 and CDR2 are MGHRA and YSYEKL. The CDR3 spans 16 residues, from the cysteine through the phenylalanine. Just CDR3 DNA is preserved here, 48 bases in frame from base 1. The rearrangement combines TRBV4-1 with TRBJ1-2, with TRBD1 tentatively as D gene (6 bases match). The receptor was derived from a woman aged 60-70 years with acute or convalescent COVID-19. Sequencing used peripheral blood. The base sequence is TGCGCCAGCAGCCAAGAAGAGGCACAGGGATTCTATGGCTACACCTTC. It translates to CASSQEEAQGFYGYTF.